This TCR beta chain was captured in a study of blood T cell repertoires in COVID-19. Turning to the study itself: Both acute and convalescent COVID-19 samples were obtained from the United States, Italy and Spain. In each case, the material was cDNA or gDNA derived from T cells, B-cell-depleted T cells, or PBMCs.

Per the germline V gene, CDR1 is GTSNPN and CDR2 is SVGIG (reference sequence). With 0 bases removed from V and 8 bases from J, the gap between germline ends came to 10 bases. The CDR3 contains 12 residues. Per the authors' pipeline: Amplification of reference gene primers provided the estimated nucleated cell counts. Method: immunoSEQ multiplex PCR; TCRdb's copy keeps in-frame clones and lacks some. That table gives V, J and clone size, and the DNA gave D and trimming. This sample carries 84,000 or so clones, around nine tenths of them seen once, and the ten largest clones take 5.4%. Sequencing used peripheral blood. V is TRBV30 and J is TRBJ1-2, with D perhaps TRBD1 (5 bases). This TCR derives from a man between 60 and 75 years old with acute or convalescent COVID-19. CDR3 residues: CAWSVFGGGYTF. CDR3 nucleotides: TGTGCCTGGAGTGTATTTGGGGGGGGCTACACCTTC.